This T cell receptor (beta chain) stems from a study of shared clonotypes between healthy human individuals. The method was immunoSEQ multiplex PCR; TCRdb's version includes in-frame clones alone and lacks a portion of them. The sample lists nearly 1,000,000 clones; about 80% were seen once. Germline values: CDR1 ENHRY, CDR2 SYGVKD. The CDR3 contains 14 residues. Deletions cut 2 bases from V and 0 bases from J, with 7 bases between. The TCR originated in a man aged 18-30 years in good health. The V and J genes are TRBV10-3 and TRBJ2-5; D is uncertain. Material for sequencing was memory CD4+ T cells sorted from blood. As to subset: CD45RA-negative fraction. This CDR3 is CAISEAQYQETQYF. CDR3 bases: TGTGCCATCAGTGAGGCGCAGTACCAAGAGACCCAGTACTTC.